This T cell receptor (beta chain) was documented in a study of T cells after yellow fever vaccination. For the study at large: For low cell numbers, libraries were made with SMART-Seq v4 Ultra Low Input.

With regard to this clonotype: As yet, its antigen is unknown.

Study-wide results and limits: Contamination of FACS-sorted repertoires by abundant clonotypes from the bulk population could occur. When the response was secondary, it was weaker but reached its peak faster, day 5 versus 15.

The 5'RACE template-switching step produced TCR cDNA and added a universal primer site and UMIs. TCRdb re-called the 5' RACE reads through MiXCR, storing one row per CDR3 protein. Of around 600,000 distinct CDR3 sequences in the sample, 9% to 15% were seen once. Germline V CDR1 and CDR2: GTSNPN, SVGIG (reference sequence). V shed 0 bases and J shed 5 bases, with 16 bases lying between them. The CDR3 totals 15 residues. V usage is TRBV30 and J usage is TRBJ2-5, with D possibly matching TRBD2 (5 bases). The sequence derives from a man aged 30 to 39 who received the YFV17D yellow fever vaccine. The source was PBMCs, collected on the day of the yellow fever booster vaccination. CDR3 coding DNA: TGTGCCTGGAGTGTACCAGTGGGAGTCAGGGAGACCCAGTACTTC. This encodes CAWSVPVGVRETQYF.